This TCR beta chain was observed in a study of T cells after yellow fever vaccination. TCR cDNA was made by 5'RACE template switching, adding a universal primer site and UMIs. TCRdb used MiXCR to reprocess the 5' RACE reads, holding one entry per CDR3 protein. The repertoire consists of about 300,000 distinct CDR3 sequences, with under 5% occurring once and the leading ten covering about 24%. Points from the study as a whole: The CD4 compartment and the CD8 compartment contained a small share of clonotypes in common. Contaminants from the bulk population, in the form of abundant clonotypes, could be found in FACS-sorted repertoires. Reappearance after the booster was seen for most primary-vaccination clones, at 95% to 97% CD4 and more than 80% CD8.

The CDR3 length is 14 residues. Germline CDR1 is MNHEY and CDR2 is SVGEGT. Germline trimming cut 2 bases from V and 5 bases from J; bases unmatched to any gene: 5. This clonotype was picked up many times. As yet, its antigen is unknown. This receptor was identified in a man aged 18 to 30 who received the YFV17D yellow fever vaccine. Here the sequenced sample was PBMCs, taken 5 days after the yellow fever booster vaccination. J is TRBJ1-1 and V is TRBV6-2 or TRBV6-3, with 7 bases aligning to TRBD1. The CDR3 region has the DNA TGTGCCAGCAGTTACCGACAGGGCGTGACTGAAGCTTTCTTT. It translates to CASSYRQGVTEAFF.